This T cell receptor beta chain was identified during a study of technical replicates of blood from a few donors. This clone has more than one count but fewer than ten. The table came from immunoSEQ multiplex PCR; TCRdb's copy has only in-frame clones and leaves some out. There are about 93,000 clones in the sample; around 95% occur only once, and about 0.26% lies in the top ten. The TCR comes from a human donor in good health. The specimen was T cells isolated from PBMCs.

The CDR3 loop reads CASTRWQPEDGYTF. The CDR3 DNA reads as TGTGCCAGCACTAGGTGGCAGCCTGAGGATGGCTACACCTTC. The rearrangement joins TRBV2 to TRBJ1-2; D call uncertain. The CDR3 has 14 residues. With 7 bases removed from V and 6 bases from J, the gap between germline ends came to 18 bases. In germline, CDR1 is SNHLY, CDR2 FYNNEI.